These 15 T cell receptor beta chains were sequenced from one sample in a study of T-cell memory formation after mild COVID-19 (dated by TCRdb to about 2021). The method was 5' RACE. The listed sequencing device is Illumina NovaSeq 6000. The raw public reads went through TCRdb reprocessing: fastp at Q25, MiXCR clone calling, in-frame beta chains kept. Here each entry gathers all rows of one CDR3 protein and keeps the most common genes and DNA. This sample holds around 470,000 distinct CDR3 sequences; 20% were observed only once. Roughly 8.4% of the sample goes to the ten largest clones. The sample taken for sequencing was PBMCs or a T cell subset sorted from them (not recorded which). The receptors come from an adult woman who had mild COVID-19 (a few samples of this study predate the infection). The sample titles of this study are shuffled in the database, so cell type and time point are left out; the donor was told from shared clones.

This clonotype has more than one count but fewer than ten. The chain carries TRBV20-1 and TRBJ1-4; D gene uncertain. The CDR3 loop spans 13 amino acids. CDR1 and CDR2 (germline): DFQATT, SNEGSKA (reference sequence). The germline V and J ends were trimmed by 3 bases and 5 bases, with 10 bases remaining between them. CDR3 nucleotide sequence: TGCAGTGCTAGTGGTAACGGGAATGAAAAACTGTTTTTT. It is translated as CSASGNGNEKLFF.

The V and J genes are TRBV20-1 and TRBJ2-1; 8 bases are a match to TRBD2. The CDR3 totals 14 residues. The J segment lost 7 bases and the V segment lost 0 bases, leaving 5 bases of the junction unmatched. Germline V gives CDR1 DFQATT, CDR2 SNEGSKA (reference sequence). Here the CDR3 DNA reads TGCAGTGCTAGAGATGTCAGACTAGCGAATGAGCAGTTCTTC. Its translation: CSARDVRLANEQFF.

The V call is TRBV3-1, the J call TRBJ1-6; D not resolved. The germline CDR1 and CDR2 sequences are LGHDT and YNNKEL (reference sequence). This CDR3 has 16 amino acids. Trimming shortened V by 1 base and J by 9 bases, and 16 bases separated the two germline ends. Here the CDR3 reads CASSQARSNKGSPLHF. CDR3 in DNA: TGTGCCAGCAGCCAAGCCCGATCAAATAAAGGTTCACCCCTCCACTTT.

This clonotype came up a few times. V gene TRBV12-3 or TRBV12-4 combines with J gene TRBJ1-1; D is possibly TRBD1 (5 bases). Between the trimmed V and J ends, which lost 7 bases and 10 bases, there was a span of 19 bases. This CDR3 region has 13 residues. The chain's CDR3 is CASTPSRVSGAFF. The CDR3 DNA is TGTGCCAGCACCCCTAGCAGGGTCTCAGGAGCTTTCTTT.

This clonotype was picked up a small number of times. V is TRBV24-1 and J is TRBJ2-3; D gene uncertain. Germline V gene data show CDR1 as KGHDR and CDR2 as SFDVKD. This CDR3 comprises 15 residues. Trimming removed 4 bases at V and 2 bases at J, with 12 bases between. The CDR3 DNA follows: TGTGCCACCAGTGACCTCGGTGGGCACACAGATACGCAGTATTTT. It yields the protein CATSDLGGHTDTQYF.

V and J are TRBV3-2 and TRBJ1-1; TRBD1, the table's D call, was not compared with the DNA. TRBV3-2 is listed as a pseudogene. CDR3 length: 16 residues. The CDR3 region has the DNA TGTGCCAGCAGCCAAGATGGTCCCAGGGAGTACACTGAAGCTTTCTTT. It is translated as CASSQDGPREYTEAFF.

The V gene is TRBV29-1, the J gene TRBJ2-1; 11 bases fit TRBD1. The germline gives CDR1 SQVTM, CDR2 ANQGSEA. This CDR3 comprises 16 residues. The V and J ends lost 3 bases and 1 base, in that order; junction bases with no gene match: 5. CDR3 DNA sequence: TGCAGCGTTGAGGACAGGGGGCAGAAGTCCTACAATGAGCAGTTCTTC. Translation gives CSVEDRGQKSYNEQFF.

This clonotype was seen at least ten times. V gene TRBV5-1 combines with J gene TRBJ2-3, with D tentatively TRBD1 (6 bases). V was trimmed by 5 bases and J by 1 base, leaving 11 bases between them. The CDR3 has 14 residues. CDR1 is SGHRS, CDR2 YFSETQ, per germline. CDR3 sequence: CASSKGDGTDTQYF. CDR3 DNA: TGCGCCAGCAGTAAGGGGGACGGCACAGATACGCAGTATTTT.

In its sample, this clonotype was seen many times. The rearrangement uses TRBV7-3 and TRBJ2-3, with D hard to call. The CDR3 runs 13 residues. Germline V lookup: CDR1 SGHTA, CDR2 FQGTGA. V lost 2 bases, J lost 5 bases, and 8 bases lay in between. Written as DNA, the CDR3 is TGTGCCAGCAGCTTAGGTAGAGAAGATACGCAGTATTTT. Amino acid sequence: CASSLGREDTQYF.

V is TRBV27 and J is TRBJ2-6; D ambiguous. The germline gives CDR1 MNHEY, CDR2 SMNVEV (reference sequence). V was shortened by 6 bases and J by 1 base, with 4 bases between the two germline ends. The CDR3 loop spans 13 amino acids. The CDR3 DNA reads as TGTGCCAGCAGAAAGTCTGGGGCCAACGTCCTGACTTTC. It encodes CASRKSGANVLTF.

CDR3 loop: CASSLVLGSANTQYF. The CDR3, as DNA: TGTGCCAGCAGCTTAGTTTTGGGGTCAGCGAATACGCAGTATTTT. The V call is TRBV7-9, the J call TRBJ2-3; D call uncertain. The CDR3 contains 15 residues. Per the germline V gene, CDR1 is SEHNR and CDR2 is FQNEAQ (reference sequence). Trimming left V 1 base short and J 7 bases short, with 15 bases between.

This clonotype was counted a few times. The chain has TRBV4-3 and TRBJ2-2; 8 bases fit TRBD2. The CDR3 is 18 residues long. Per the germline V gene, CDR1 is LGHNA and CDR2 is YSLEER. Trimming cost V 0 bases and J 6 bases; bases outside gene matches: 12. The CDR3, as DNA: TGCGCCAGCAGCCAAGATCGGTGGGCGGGAGGAGTCTCCGGGGAGCTGTTTTTT. This codes for CASSQDRWAGGVSGELFF.

This clonotype was recorded a few times. The rearrangement links TRBV4-2 to TRBJ2-6; 10 nucleotides agree with TRBD1. The CDR3 sequence is 20 residues long. The V segment lost 0 bases and the J segment 0 bases; nucleotides outside the gene matches: 8. Per germline, CDR1 LGHNA and CDR2 YNFKEQ. This CDR3 reads CASSQDWSGQGFSGANVLTF. CDR3 DNA sequence: TGTGCCAGCAGCCAAGATTGGTCGGGACAGGGGTTCTCTGGGGCCAACGTCCTGACTTTC.

This clonotype was observed a handful of times. One end of the junction does not line up with germline, which may come from a read error. This chain uses TRBV7-3 with TRBJ2-1; D gene ambiguous. The CDR3 runs 13 residues. Per the germline V gene, CDR1 is SGHTA and CDR2 is FQGTGA. CDR3 bases: TGTGCCAGCAGCTTAATGAGCTACAGTGAGCAGTTCTTC. It codes for CASSLMSYSEQFF.

V is TRBV15 and J is TRBJ2-1; 8 bases line up with TRBD2. Germline CDR1 reads LNHNV; CDR2 reads YYDKDF (reference sequence). There are 17 residues in the CDR3. The V gene end was trimmed by 0 bases and the J gene end by 6 bases; junction bases not matched to a gene: 10. In nucleotides, the CDR3 is TGTGCCACCAGCAGAGATCTTATTACTAGCGGCCGCAATGAGCAGTTCTTC. It specifies CATSRDLITSGRNEQFF.